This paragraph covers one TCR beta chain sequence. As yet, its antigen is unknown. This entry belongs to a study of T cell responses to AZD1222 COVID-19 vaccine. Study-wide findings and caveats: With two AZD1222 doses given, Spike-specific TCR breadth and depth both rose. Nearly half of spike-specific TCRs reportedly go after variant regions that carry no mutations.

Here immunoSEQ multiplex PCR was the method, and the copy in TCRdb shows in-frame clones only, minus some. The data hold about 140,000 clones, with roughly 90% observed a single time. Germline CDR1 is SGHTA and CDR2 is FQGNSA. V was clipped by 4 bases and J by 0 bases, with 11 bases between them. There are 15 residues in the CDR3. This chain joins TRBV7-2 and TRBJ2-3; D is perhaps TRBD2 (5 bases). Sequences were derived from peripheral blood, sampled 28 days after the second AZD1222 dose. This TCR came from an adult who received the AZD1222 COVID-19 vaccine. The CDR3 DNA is TGTGCCAGCAGCTCTCGCCAGCGGAGCACAGATACGCAGTATTTT. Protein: CASSSRQRSTDTQYF.